This T cell receptor beta chain was identified in a study of T cell responses to AZD1222 COVID-19 vaccine. Assay used: immunoSEQ multiplex PCR; TCRdb lists only in-frame clones, some missing. The table shows tens of thousands of clones, with 80% to 90% occurring only once. General study results and limits: Distributed over spike, vaccine-associated CD4 TCRs predominated at 160-218 and 743-854.

Comment on this clone: The antigen is unknown.

Per the germline V gene, CDR1 is SGHDN and CDR2 is FVKESK. V lost 4 bases, J lost 4 bases, and 19 bases lay in between. The CDR3 sequence is 16 residues long. Source: peripheral blood, taken 28 days after the second AZD1222 dose. This chain uses TRBV14 with TRBJ1-2; possible D gene TRBD1, 6 bases. This TCR came from an adult who received the AZD1222 COVID-19 vaccine. The CDR3: CASSPLRGGVGYGYTF. CDR3 bases: TGTGCCAGCAGCCCCCTAAGGGGGGGGGTTGGCTATGGCTACACCTTC.